The sequence of this T cell receptor (beta chain) was determined in a study of Tregs in tolerant kidney transplant recipients. Whole-study findings and limits: Donor-specific Treg expansion exceeded global Treg expansion in tolerant patients, suggesting antigen drive.

Related graft donors supplied nonmyeloablative bone marrow transplants, and mixed chimerism was transient. Thawed PBMCs were FACS-sorted into unstimulated CD4+CD25+CD127- regulatory T cells, CD4+CD25- non-regulatory cells, CD4 and CD8 cells. The CDR3 is 13 amino acids. CDR1 is MRHNA, CDR2 SNTAGT, per germline. V was cut by 4 bases and J by 3 bases, with 6 bases left in between. Notes on this clone: The target antigen is unknown. In the same sample, other DNA sequences code for this CDR3.

Repertoires were generated with immunoSEQ multiplex PCR, while TCRdb's copy carries only in-frame clones and drops some. The sample lists 20,000 to 25,000 clones, approximately 84% occurring once. The chain couples TRBV6-4 to TRBJ2-2; D may be TRBD2 (6 bases). This specimen was CD8+ T cells from blood (PBMCs), taken 6 months after the transplant. This TCR derives from a human patient who received a combined kidney and bone marrow transplant. Some T cells may originate from the graft donor. CDR3 sequence (DNA): TGTGCCAGCAGTGCGGGGGACACCGGGGAGCTGTTTTTT. Protein: CASSAGDTGELFF.